This T cell receptor (beta chain) comes out of a study of T cells in Graves' hyperthyroidism and ophthalmopathy (dated by TCRdb to the late 2010s). Some background on the complete study: To identify TCR V-J signatures that set the groups apart, the researchers used a discovery cohort of approximately 98 patients, made up of 40 to 45 with Graves' ophthalmopathy and 57 with stable Graves' hyperthyroidism. An independent validation cohort of around 19 hyperthyroidism patients and approximately 16 patients who later progressed to ophthalmopathy tested prospective prediction of ophthalmopathy. For training and testing, the 100 or so patients in the discovery cohort were randomly divided in a 7:3 ratio. Thyroid tissue and blood T-cell repertoires from more than 5 Graves' hyperthyroidism patients were also compared in the study. After blood sampling, hyperthyroidism patients were treated with methimazole at a starting dose of 30 mg daily, and ophthalmopathy patients were treated with high-dose intravenous methylprednisolone. TCR Vbeta CDR3 sequencing of around 130 peripheral blood samples (43 ophthalmopathy, 75 hyperthyroidism and approximately 17 progressor patients) is reported in the paper.

The TCR beta CDR3 regions were amplified from the RNA transcripts. For the first round of RT-PCR on the TCR CDR3, the HTBI primer set was used together with the Qiagen OneStep RT-PCR kit. Libraries were constructed in a second round of multiplex PCR, after which size selection and purification were performed. Libraries were sequenced paired-end with 100 bp reads on an Illumina HiSeq2000. The source study handled its data this way. SOAPnuke was used to process the raw data, throwing out any read that contained adapters or uncalled bases, had a mean Phred below 15, or lacked an exact constant-primer or identifier match. High-quality paired reads were merged using COPE v1.2.5, and each unique nucleotide sequence was defined as a clonotype. MiTCR v1.1 was used to align clonotypes to the IMGT TRBV, TRBD and TRBJ reference segments. Only V-J combinations with frequency above 0.0001, covering about 99% of repertoires, were analysed. The TCS score was defined as the ratio of F50 (clonal expansion) to E x V (chaos), calculated using BLOSUM62-based TCRdist between CDR3 peptides within each V-J. Welch's t-statistics and random forest reduced some 510 V-J features to around 14, which were used in a naive Bayes classifier (R e1071). The Morisita-Horn index was used to measure how similar the thyroid and blood repertoires were. Through fastp at Q25 and MiXCR, TCRdb rebuilt clones from the public reads, retaining in-frame beta chains. Every entry covers one CDR3 protein and lists the most common genes and DNA from its rows. TCRdb assigned the V and J calls; the authors' analysis was not used. The sample profile shows about 580,000 distinct CDR3 sequences; under 60% of them were found once. Jointly, the top ten make up more than 7% of the sample.

Stable Graves' hyperthyroidism was defined as the absence of progression to ophthalmopathy over 18 months of follow-up. Hyperthyroidism patients were aged 18 to 65 years and newly diagnosed, with disease duration of less than 2 months. Patients with uncontrolled infections, other autoimmune diseases, pregnancy or lactation were excluded. Diagnoses were based on clinical symptoms, serum thyroxine and TRAb, thyroid ultrasound and orbital computed tomography. Trizol reagent was used to extract total RNA, and RNA quality was then checked on an Agilent 2100 Bioanalyzer. Study-level results and caveats: In cross-validation, a model built on a 13 V-J signature told ophthalmopathy apart from stable hyperthyroidism with just under 90% sensitivity and approximately 81% specificity, and in testing the same model reached 80%/75%. In validation, the model predicted progression to ophthalmopathy a median of about 6.5 months before onset, with approximately 70% sensitivity and about 75% specificity. Most expanded thyroid clonotypes (frequency above 0.001) were also found in blood, which suggests that blood repertoires may mirror thyroid immune responses. Sample size was not statistically predetermined, and investigators were not blinded to group allocation.

Concerning this clonotype itself: Its antigen remains undetermined. No base qualities exist here, and no much larger clone lies one base off it.

The CDR3 goes from the cysteine to the phenylalanine over 13 residues. The kept DNA is CDR3 alone, 39 bases in frame from the first base. CDR1 and CDR2, looked up from the germline V gene (reference sequence), are DFQATT and SNEGSKA. V is shortened by 1 base, J by 7 bases, and the region joining them spans 8 bases. The sample consisted of peripheral blood or thyroid tissue (not recorded which). This sequence was found in a woman between 18 and 29 years old with Graves' hyperthyroidism. The rearranged chain carries TRBV20-1 and TRBJ1-6, with TRBD1 tentatively as D gene (6 bases match). The CDR3: CSARVQGNSPLHF. The DNA sequence follows: TGCAGTGCTAGAGTACAGGGCAATTCACCCCTCCACTTT.